The clone carrying this TCR beta chain was found a few times. Its antigen is as yet unknown. The PCR was carried out with 60 Vbeta primers and 13 Jbeta primers. The protocol was immunoSEQ multiplex PCR, while the TCRdb copy is restricted to in-frame clones and leaves out a portion. The table shows approximately 200,000 clones, with approximately 81% occurring only once. These data belong to a study of cytomegalovirus exposure and HLA in healthy donors. The study's findings and limits: A later analysis showed that HLA-associated TCR beta chains had undergone more clonal expansion than equally common others. Overall, around 160 TCR beta chains were annotated as cytomegalovirus-associated.

CDR1 and CDR2 from the germline V gene are MDHEN and SYDVKM. V lost 6 bases to trimming and J lost 3 bases, with 14 bases between them. The CDR3 extends over 15 amino acids. What was sequenced was PBMCs. The TCR was taken from a young woman in good health and CMV-seropositive. The chain carries TRBV28 and TRBJ2-2; D is perhaps TRBD2 (6 bases). The CDR3 nucleotides are TGTGCCAGCAGCAGAATCAGGGAGGACACCGGGGAGCTGTTTTTT. Protein product: CASSRIREDTGELFF.